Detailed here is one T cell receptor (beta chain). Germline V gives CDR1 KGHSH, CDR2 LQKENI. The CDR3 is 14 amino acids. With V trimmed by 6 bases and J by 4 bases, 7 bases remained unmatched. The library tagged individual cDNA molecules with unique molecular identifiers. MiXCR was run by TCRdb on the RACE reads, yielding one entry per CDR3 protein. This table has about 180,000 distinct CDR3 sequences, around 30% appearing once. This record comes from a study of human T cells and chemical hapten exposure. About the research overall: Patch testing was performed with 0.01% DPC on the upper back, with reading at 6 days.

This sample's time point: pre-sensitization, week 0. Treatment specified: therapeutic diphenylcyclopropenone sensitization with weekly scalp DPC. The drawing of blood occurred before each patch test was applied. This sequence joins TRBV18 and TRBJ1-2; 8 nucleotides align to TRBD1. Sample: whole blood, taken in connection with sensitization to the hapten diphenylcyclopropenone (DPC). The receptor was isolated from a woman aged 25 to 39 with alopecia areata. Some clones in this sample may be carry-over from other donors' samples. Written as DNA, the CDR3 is TGTGCCAGCTCCCTGGACAGGGAGTCCTATGGCTACACCTTC. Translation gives CASSLDRESYGYTF.